These T cell receptor beta chains were read from a single sample in a study of regulatory T cells in long-lasting Graves disease. TCRdb passed the multiplex PCR reads through MiXCR, listing each CDR3 protein once. The sample holds about 440,000 distinct CDR3 sequences; about 15% are singletons and the top ten take 16%. The sample also formed part of further work on T cells in Graves' hyperthyroidism and ophthalmopathy.

Sequences were derived from peripheral blood mononuclear cells (PBMCs), sampled at new diagnosis, from a patient treated with antithyroid drugs. These TCRs come from a woman under 40 with Graves disease. The CDR3 runs from the conserved cysteine through the conserved F or W. D genes are given only for firm matches. Size is omitted from some rows. Given values are once, few, many or a class for expanded clones.

CASSAGLAGGGNEQFF	TGTGCCAGCAGTGCTGGGCTAGCGGGAGGGGGTAATGAGCAGTTCTTC	many	TRBJ2-1	TRBD2	TRBV7-2
CASSLIPGPGELFF	TGTGCCAGCAGCTTAATCCCCGGCCCCGGGGAGCTGTTTTTT	many	TRBJ2-2	NA	TRBV7-3
CASSFAPGKAFLDEQFF	TGCGCCAGCAGCTTCGCCCCAGGTAAAGCCTTCCTGGATGAGCAGTTCTTC	many	TRBJ2-1	NA	TRBV5-1
CASSVGENGGYEQYF	TGTGCCAGCAGCGTAGGCGAAAACGGAGGGTACGAGCAGTACTTC	many	TRBJ2-7	NA	TRBV9
CASSEGTRLNEQFF	TGTGCCAGCAGTGAAGGGACTAGGCTAAATGAGCAGTTCTTC	few	TRBJ2-1	TRBD2	TRBV2
CASSPPGHITGETQYF	TGTGCCAGCAGTCCACCGGGACACATCACCGGGGAGACCCAGTACTTC	many	TRBJ2-5	NA	TRBV12-3/TRBV12-4
CATSRGTAQPGANVLTF	TGTGCCACCAGCAGAGGGACAGCCCAGCCCGGGGCCAACGTCCTGACTTTC	NA	TRBJ2-6	TRBD1	TRBV13
CASSPGTAYSPLHF	TGTGCCAGCAGCCCCGGGACAGCTTATTCACCCCTCCACTTT	many	TRBJ1-6	TRBD1	TRBV12-3/TRBV12-4
CASSLGVGAFF	TGTGCCAGCAGCTTAGGGGTTGGAGCTTTCTTT	NA	TRBJ1-1	NA	TRBV7-2
CASSLSYQETQYF	TGTGCCAGCAGTTTATCGTACCAAGAGACCCAGTACTTC	many	TRBJ2-5	NA	TRBV27
CSVVIPTWDKSLSGNTIYF	TGCAGCGTTGTGATCCCTACGTGGGACAAATCCCTCTCTGGAAACACCATATATTTT	many	TRBJ1-3	NA	TRBV29-1
CASSQREAEQYF	TGTGCCAGCTCTCAGCGGGAGGCCGAGCAGTACTTC	medium-sized	TRBJ2-7	TRBD2	TRBV12-3/TRBV12-4
CSVNPLTSGDTDTQYF	TGCAGCGTTAATCCCCTGACTAGCGGGGACACAGATACGCAGTATTTT	many	TRBJ2-3	TRBD2	TRBV29-1
CASSYFGLADKQFF	TGTGCCAGCAGTTACTTTGGACTAGCAGATAAGCAGTTCTTC	many	TRBJ2-1	TRBD2	TRBV6-5
CASSDGTSEYNEQFF	TGTGCCAGCAGTGACGGGACTAGCGAATACAATGAGCAGTTCTTC	NA	TRBJ2-1	TRBD2	TRBV6-4
CASSSPPQANEQFF	TGTGCCAGCAGTTCCCCTCCCCAAGCGAATGAGCAGTTCTTC	many	TRBJ2-1	NA	TRBV12-3/TRBV12-4
CSASLSRFLSTDTQYF	TGCAGTGCTAGCTTATCGAGGTTTCTTAGCACAGATACGCAGTATTTT	many	TRBJ2-3	NA	TRBV20-1
CASSYATDQPQHF	TGTGCCAGCAGTTACGCAACGGATCAGCCCCAGCATTTT	many	TRBJ1-5	NA	TRBV6-2/TRBV6-3
CASSREDRGQETQYF	TGTGCCAGCAGCCGCGAGGACAGGGGCCAAGAGACCCAGTACTTC	NA	TRBJ2-5	TRBD1	TRBV11-1
CASTVRSSGNTIYF	TGTGCCAGCACGGTGCGGAGCTCTGGAAACACCATATATTTT	many	TRBJ1-3	NA	TRBV11-2
CASSSPSQGMETQYF	TGTGCCAGCAGTTCACCCTCACAGGGAATGGAGACCCAGTACTTC	many	TRBJ2-5	NA	TRBV28
CAISGDLFSIQYF	TGTGCCATCAGTGGGGACCTTTTTAGCATTCAGTACTTC	NA	TRBJ2-4	NA	TRBV10-3
CSASLTSGNSYNEQFF	TGCAGTGCTTCCCTGACTAGCGGGAACTCCTACAATGAGCAGTTCTTC	many	TRBJ2-1	TRBD2	TRBV20-1
CASSPLAEATYEQYF	TGTGCCAGCAGTCCGTTAGCGGAGGCCACCTACGAGCAGTACTTC	many	TRBJ2-7	NA	TRBV28
CASSLSGTSHSNEQFF	TGTGCCAGCAGCCTAAGCGGGACTAGCCATTCTAATGAGCAGTTCTTC	many	TRBJ2-1	TRBD2	TRBV12-3/TRBV12-4
CAFLLGETQYF	TGTGCTTTCCTATTGGGGGAGACCCAGTACTTC	NA	TRBJ2-5	NA	TRBV7-7
CASSPSSGYTDTQYF	TGTGCCAGCTCACCATCTAGCGGGTACACAGATACGCAGTATTTT	NA	TRBJ2-3	TRBD2	TRBV18
CAWSVSGLAYEQYF	TGTGCCTGGAGTGTATCGGGACTAGCCTACGAGCAGTACTTC	many	TRBJ2-7	TRBD2	TRBV30
CSAIRGNQPQHF	TGCAGTGCTATCAGGGGCAATCAGCCCCAGCATTTT	few	TRBJ1-5	NA	TRBV20-1
CASSLSADRVHKFF	TGTGCCAGCAGCTTATCGGCGGACAGGGTCCATAAGTTCTTC	many	TRBJ2-1	TRBD1	TRBV7-9
CASSLGGQSSGNTIYF	TGCGCCAGCAGCTTGGGGGGACAGAGCTCTGGAAACACCATATATTTT	few	TRBJ1-3	TRBD1	TRBV5-1
CASSQTQAIYNEQFF	TGCGCCAGCAGCCAGACACAGGCAATCTACAATGAGCAGTTCTTC	NA	TRBJ2-1	NA	TRBV4-1
CASSGGYQETQYF	TGTGCCAGCAGCGGAGGGTACCAAGAGACCCAGTACTTC	many	TRBJ2-5	NA	TRBV6-2/TRBV6-3
CASRTSGRVDTQYF	TGTGCCAGCAGGACTAGCGGGAGGGTTGATACGCAGTATTTT	many	TRBJ2-3	TRBD2	TRBV2
CASSYSRSSSGNTIYF	TGTGCCAGCAGTTACTCGCGGAGCAGCTCTGGAAACACCATATATTTT	once	TRBJ1-3	NA	TRBV6-5
CSARADPYSGRDYNEQFF	TGCAGTGCTAGAGCCGACCCTTATAGCGGGAGGGACTACAATGAGCAGTTCTTC	many	TRBJ2-1	TRBD2	TRBV20-1
CASSPRTGETLRRKQFF	TGTGCCAGCTCACCACGGACAGGGGAGACGCTCAGGCGCAAGCAGTTCTTC	few	TRBJ2-1	TRBD1	TRBV18
CASSPYLAAPPVETQYF	TGTGCTAGCAGCCCGTATCTAGCGGCCCCACCAGTGGAGACCCAGTACTTC	few	TRBJ2-5	TRBD2	TRBV7-7
CASRGLAGPDEQFF	TGTGCCAGCCGAGGACTAGCGGGCCCCGATGAGCAGTTCTTC	NA	TRBJ2-1	TRBD2	TRBV2
CASSPRMGTEISGANVLTF	TGTGCCAGCAGTCCGCGAATGGGGACAGAAATCTCTGGGGCCAACGTCCTGACTTTC	few	TRBJ2-6	TRBD1	TRBV28